These 7 T cell receptor beta chains originate from one sample sequenced in a study of tumour-infiltrating T cells in Burkitt lymphoma. Generated by immunoSEQ multiplex PCR, the TCRdb table keeps only in-frame clones and is missing some. This table has under 950 clones, around 20% appearing once. The sequencing input was tumor tissue. Source of these receptors: a human donor with Burkitt lymphoma.

The chain recombines TRBV7-9 with TRBJ2-7; the D is unclear. Germline lookup yields CDR1 SEHNR and CDR2 FQNEAQ (reference sequence). The CDR3 is 11 residues long. V lost 5 bases, J lost 6 bases, and 8 bases lay in between. CDR3 amino acids: CASSHSLEQYF. CDR3 bases: TGTGCCAGCAGCCACAGCCTCGAGCAGTACTTC.

This chain connects TRBV5-6 to TRBJ1-3, with D uncertain. Trimming left V 1 base short and J 0 bases short, with 2 bases between. The CDR3 is made up of 13 amino acids. CDR1 SGHDT and CDR2 YYEEEE come from the germline V gene. CDR3 amino acids: CASSLFSGNTIYF. DNA for the CDR3: TGTGCCAGCAGCTTGTTCTCTGGAAACACCATATATTTT.

This rearrangement joins TRBV12-5 to TRBJ1-4; tentatively, D is TRBD1 (5 bases). Germline V gene data show CDR1 as LGHNT and CDR2 as FRNRAP. V lost 4 bases to trimming and J lost 5 bases, with 11 bases between them. This CDR3 is built from 14 residues. CDR3 loop: CASGSGQENEKLFF. CDR3 in DNA: TGTGCTAGTGGTTCGGGGCAGGAAAATGAAAAACTGTTTTTT. The entire variable domain, with the rest obtained from reference TRBV12-5 and TRBJ1-4, is as follows: DARVTQTPRHKVTEMGQEVTMRCQPILGHNTVFWYRQTMMQGLELLAYFRNRAPLDDSGMPKDRFSAEMPDATLATLKIQPSEPRDSAVYFCASGSGQENEKLFFGSGTQLSVL.

This clone was seen more than once but under ten times. This chain joins TRBV13 and TRBJ2-3; 9 nucleotides line up with TRBD1. Germline V gene data show CDR1 as PRHDT and CDR2 as FYEKMQ (reference sequence). After removal of 6 bases from V and 3 bases from J, the junction contained 7 bases not matched to a gene. This CDR3 is built from 15 residues. CDR3 sequence (DNA): TGTGCCAGCAGTTCTAACAGGGGGCCGACAGATACGCAGTATTTT. As protein: CASSSNRGPTDTQYF.

This clone turned up a few times. The chain is built from TRBV18 and TRBJ1-5; tentatively, D is TRBD1 (6 bases). The CDR3 contains 12 residues. Trimming took off 4 bases at V and 8 bases at J, with 9 bases between the two ends. CDR1 KGHSH and CDR2 LQKENI come from the germline V gene. The CDR3 loop reads CASSLKGEPQHF. CDR3 DNA sequence: TGTGCCAGCTCACTAAAGGGGGAGCCCCAGCATTTT. The full variable domain, its missing parts supplied by reference TRBV18 and TRBJ1-5, is NAGVMQNPRHLVRRRGQEARLRCSPMKGHSHVYWYRQLPEEGLKFMVYLQKENIIDESGMPKERFSAEFPKEGPSILRIQQVVRGDSAAYFCASSLKGEPQHFGDGTRLSIL.

This clone turned up a few times. The chain employs TRBV2 and TRBJ1-3; 10 positions match TRBD1. V shed 7 bases, J shed 0 bases, and the junction held 3 bases outside the gene matches. Germline values: CDR1 SNHLY, CDR2 FYNNEI. The CDR3 spans 15 residues. The CDR3 region is CASTGQGSSGNTIYF. The CDR3 region has the DNA TGTGCCAGCACGGGACAGGGGAGCTCTGGAAACACCATATATTTT.

This clone was observed a few times. This chain joins TRBV13 and TRBJ2-7; D is possibly TRBD1 (6 bases). CDR1 PRHDT and CDR2 FYEKMQ come from the germline V gene (reference sequence). V dropped 4 bases and J dropped 6 bases, with 13 bases sitting between them. This CDR3 region has 13 residues. The CDR3 DNA reads as TGTGCCAGCAGCTCCACGACAGGCGCCGAGCAGTACTTC. This gives the protein CASSSTTGAEQYF.